This TCR beta chain derives from a study of OX40 agonist ivuxolimab in advanced cancers. For context, the study as a whole: The costimulatory receptor OX40 (CD134) was targeted by ivuxolimab, a fully human IgG2 agonistic monoclonal antibody. Intravenous ivuxolimab was administered to patients every 2 weeks at six dose levels: 0.01, 0.1, 0.3, 1.5, 3 and 10 mg/kg. Patients were allowed to have had prior anti-PD-1, anti-PD-L1 or anti-CTLA-4 therapy, and around 37% of the dose-escalation patients had previously received checkpoint inhibitors. Partial responses occurred in three dose-escalation patients: two with cutaneous melanoma and one with hepatocellular carcinoma. The paper reports the monotherapy dose-escalation portion (N of about 54 patients) of the phase I ivuxolimab trial. The point of sequencing TCRbeta in the periphery was to test whether ivuxolimab changed TCR sequence diversity and drove clonal T-cell expansion. Among the roughly 52 dose-escalation patients, some 20 had hepatocellular carcinoma, roughly 15 melanoma, 9 renal cell carcinoma and 9 head and neck cancer. In the dose-escalation cohort, 75% to 90% of patients were male, and the mean age was roughly 60 years with a range of roughly 20 to 79. The investigation overall reported the following: At doses from 0.1 to 3.0 mg/kg, clonal expansion was seen in both CD4+ and CD8+ blood T cells between baseline and week 6. The antigen specificity of the peripheral T cells that underwent clonal expansion was not determined. After ivuxolimab, more expanded clones were found on average in CD8+ T cells than in CD4+ T cells. Partial responders in the 0.1-3.0 mg/kg groups had among the lowest normalized peripheral clonal expansion, especially among CD8+ T cells. Low levels of normalized T-cell clonal expansion were also seen in some nonresponding patients.

Of note for this clone: What this receptor recognizes is not known. Per-base qualities were not stored, and no clone one base away is much larger.

Patients with a history of autoimmune disease or receiving systemic immunosuppression were excluded from the trial. Peripheral blood for TCR sequencing was drawn from every dose cohort at baseline, at cycle 4 day 1 and at cycle 7 day 1. Samples were obtained from an open-label, multicenter, first-in-human phase I dose-escalation trial of ivuxolimab. The trial enrolled adults with locally advanced or metastatic head and neck squamous cell, hepatocellular, melanoma or renal cell carcinoma. Before TCR sequencing, CD4+ and CD8+ T cells were separately sorted from peripheral blood. For sequencing of the TCRbeta CDR3 region, genomic DNA was extracted from the sorted cells. TCRbeta CDR3 regions were sequenced using the immunoSEQ Assay. The table comes from immuneACCESS by way of TCRdb, which keeps in-frame sequences with V and J called. Part of the clones is missing from these tables; in studies checked, under half for an unresolved V gene and the rest for unknown reasons. The sample table holds more than 80,000 clones, of which less than 95% were seen once. The ten largest clones capture 1.5% to 2% of the sample.

This clonotype originated in an adult with an advanced solid tumor such as melanoma, head and neck, liver or kidney cancer. This sample comprised CD4+ or CD8+ T cells sorted from blood, obtained in a trial of the OX40 agonist ivuxolimab.

This receptor has the CDR3 CASSLAGTDEKLFF. Here is the DNA: TGCGCCAGCAGCTTGGCGGGTACTGATGAAAAACTGTTTTTT. This receptor chain uses TRBV5-1 and TRBJ1-4; confidence is insufficient to name the D gene. V is clipped by 0 bases and J by 6 bases, and the sequence between their germline boundaries is 9 bases long. Based on the germline V gene, the CDR1 and CDR2 sequences are SGHRS and YFSETQ. The CDR3 starts with the cysteine, ends with the phenylalanine, and has 14 residues. Of the read, only the CDR3 DNA is kept; its 42 bases are in frame from base 1.